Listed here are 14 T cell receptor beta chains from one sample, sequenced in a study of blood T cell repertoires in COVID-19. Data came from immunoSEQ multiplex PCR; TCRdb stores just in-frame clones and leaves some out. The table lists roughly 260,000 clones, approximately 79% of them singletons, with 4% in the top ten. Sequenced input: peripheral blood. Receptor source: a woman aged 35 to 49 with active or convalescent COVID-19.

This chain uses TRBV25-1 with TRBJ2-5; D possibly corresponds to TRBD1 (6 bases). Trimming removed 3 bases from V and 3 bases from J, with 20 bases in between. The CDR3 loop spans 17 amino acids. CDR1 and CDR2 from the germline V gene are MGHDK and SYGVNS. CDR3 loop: CASSEPIRGIHEETQYF. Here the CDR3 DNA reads TGTGCCAGCAGTGAGCCTATAAGGGGGATACATGAAGAGACCCAGTACTTC.

The chain's CDR3 is CASSAGPPDTQYF. The DNA for the CDR3 is TGTGCCAGCAGTGCGGGGCCCCCAGATACGCAGTATTTT. V usage is TRBV12-3 or TRBV12-4 and J usage is TRBJ2-3; D is perhaps TRBD2 (6 bases). The CDR3 loop spans 13 amino acids. V lost 5 bases and J 4 bases, leaving 10 bases between the germline ends.

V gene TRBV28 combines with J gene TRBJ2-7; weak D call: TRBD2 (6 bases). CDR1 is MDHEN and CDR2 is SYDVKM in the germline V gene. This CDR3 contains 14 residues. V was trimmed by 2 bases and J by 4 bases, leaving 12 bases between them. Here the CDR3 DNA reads TGTGCCAGCAGTTTAGAGGGAGGTCGTTACGAGCAGTACTTC. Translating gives CASSLEGGRYEQYF.

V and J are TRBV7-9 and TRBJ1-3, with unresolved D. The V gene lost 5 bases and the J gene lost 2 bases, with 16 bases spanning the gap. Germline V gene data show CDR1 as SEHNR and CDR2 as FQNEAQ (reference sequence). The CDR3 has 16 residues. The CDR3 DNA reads TGTGCCAGCAGCCCCCTGAATACCGGGGCTGGAAACACCATATATTTT. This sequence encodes CASSPLNTGAGNTIYF.

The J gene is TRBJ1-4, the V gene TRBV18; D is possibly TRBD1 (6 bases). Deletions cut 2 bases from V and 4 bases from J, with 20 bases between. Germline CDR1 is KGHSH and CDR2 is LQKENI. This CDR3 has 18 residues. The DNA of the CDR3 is TGTGCCAGCTCACCAAATCGGGACAAACGGCCGATTAATGAAAAACTGTTTTTT. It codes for CASSPNRDKRPINEKLFF.

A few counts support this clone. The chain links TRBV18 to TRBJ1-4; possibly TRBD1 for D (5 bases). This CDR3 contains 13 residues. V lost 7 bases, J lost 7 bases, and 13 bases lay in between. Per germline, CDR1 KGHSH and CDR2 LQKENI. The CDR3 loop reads CASFQGVGEKLFF. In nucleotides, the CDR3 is TGTGCCAGCTTTCAGGGTGTCGGTGAAAAACTGTTTTTT.

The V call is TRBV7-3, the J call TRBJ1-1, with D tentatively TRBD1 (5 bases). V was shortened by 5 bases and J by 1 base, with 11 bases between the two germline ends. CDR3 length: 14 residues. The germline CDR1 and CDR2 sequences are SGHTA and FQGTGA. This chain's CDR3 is CASSIGTQNTEAFF. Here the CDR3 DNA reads TGTGCCAGCAGCATCGGGACTCAGAACACTGAAGCTTTCTTT.

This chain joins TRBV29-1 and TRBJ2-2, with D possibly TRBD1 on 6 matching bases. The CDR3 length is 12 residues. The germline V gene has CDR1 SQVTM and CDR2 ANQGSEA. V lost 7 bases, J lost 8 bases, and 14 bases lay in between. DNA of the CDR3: TGCAGCGCACAGGGTGATAGAGGGGAGCTGTTTTTT. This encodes CSAQGDRGELFF.

The CDR3 region is CASSSGLNQPQHF. The CDR3 DNA sequence: TGTGCCAGCAGCTCAGGACTCAATCAGCCCCAGCATTTT. V gene TRBV3-1 (or the pseudogene TRBV3-2) combines with J gene TRBJ1-5; D not resolved. There are 13 residues in the CDR3. The V gene's germline CDR1 is LGHDT and CDR2 YNNKEL (reference sequence). Between the trimmed V and J ends, which lost 5 bases and 3 bases, there was a span of 8 bases.

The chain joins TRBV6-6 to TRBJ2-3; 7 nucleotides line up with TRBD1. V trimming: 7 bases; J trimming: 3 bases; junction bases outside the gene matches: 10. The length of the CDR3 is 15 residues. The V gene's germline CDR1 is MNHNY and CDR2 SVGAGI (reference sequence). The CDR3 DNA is TGTGCCAGCACCCTACAGGGGATTGGGACAGATACGCAGTATTTT. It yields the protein CASTLQGIGTDTQYF.

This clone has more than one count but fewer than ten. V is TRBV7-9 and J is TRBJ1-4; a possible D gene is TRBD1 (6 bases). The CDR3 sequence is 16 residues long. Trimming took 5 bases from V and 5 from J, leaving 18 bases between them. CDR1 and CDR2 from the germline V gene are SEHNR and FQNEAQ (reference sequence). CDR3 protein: CASSRGAGARNEKLFF. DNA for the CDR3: TGTGCCAGCAGCCGGGGGGCAGGGGCGCGAAATGAAAAACTGTTTTTT.

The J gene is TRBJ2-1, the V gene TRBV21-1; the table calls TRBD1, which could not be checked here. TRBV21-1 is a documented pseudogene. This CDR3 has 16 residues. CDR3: CASSNDRGTYINEQFF. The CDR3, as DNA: TGTGCCAGCAGCAATGACAGGGGGACCTACATCAATGAGCAGTTCTTC.

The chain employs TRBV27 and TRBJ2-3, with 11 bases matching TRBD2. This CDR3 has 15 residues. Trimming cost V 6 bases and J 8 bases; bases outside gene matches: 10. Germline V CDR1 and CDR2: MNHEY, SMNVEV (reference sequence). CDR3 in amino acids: CASRKTSGALLTQYF. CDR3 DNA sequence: TGTGCCAGCAGAAAGACTAGCGGGGCGCTGCTTACGCAGTATTTT.

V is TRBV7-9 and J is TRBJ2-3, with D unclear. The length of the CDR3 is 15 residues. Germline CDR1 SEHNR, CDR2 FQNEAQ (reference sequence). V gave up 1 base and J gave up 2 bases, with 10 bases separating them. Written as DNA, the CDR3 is TGTGCCAGCAGCTTAGACGGGTTTTTCACAGATACGCAGTATTTT. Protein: CASSLDGFFTDTQYF.